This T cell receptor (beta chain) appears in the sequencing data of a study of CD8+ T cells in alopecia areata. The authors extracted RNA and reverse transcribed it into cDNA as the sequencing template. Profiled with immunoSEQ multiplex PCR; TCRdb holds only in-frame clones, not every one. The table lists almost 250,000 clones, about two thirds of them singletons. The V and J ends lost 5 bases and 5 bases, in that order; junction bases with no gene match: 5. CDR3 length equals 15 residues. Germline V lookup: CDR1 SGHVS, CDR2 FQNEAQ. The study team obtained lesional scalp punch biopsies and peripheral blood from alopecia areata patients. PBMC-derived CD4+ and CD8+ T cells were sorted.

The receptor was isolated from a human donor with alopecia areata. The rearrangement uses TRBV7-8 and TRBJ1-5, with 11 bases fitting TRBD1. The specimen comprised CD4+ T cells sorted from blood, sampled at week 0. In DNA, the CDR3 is TGTGCCAGCAGCCGGCGGGACAGGGGGGATCAGCCCCAGCATTTT. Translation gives CASSRRDRGDQPQHF.